This TCR beta chain was identified in a study of vaccination and CD4 T cells after COVID-19. General study results and limits: Median roughly 86% of reactive clones detected in convalescent patients emerged only post-vaccination.

With V trimmed by 2 bases and J by 7 bases, 12 bases remained unmatched. CDR1 and CDR2 from the germline V gene are MGHRA and YSYEKL. The CDR3 is 16 amino acids. Cultured CD4+ T cell DNA underwent sequencing with the Oncomine TCR Beta short-read assay. The authors extracted genomic DNA from cultured CD4+ T cells. TCRdb reprocessed the PCR reads with MiXCR, giving one entry per CDR3 protein. The table records roughly 16,000 distinct CDR3 sequences, roughly three fifths of them present only once. Note on this clonotype: What it binds is unknown.

Treatment of the sample: 10-day PBMC culture with coronavirus spike peptide pools or control peptides (ViraFEST assay). The sample comprised CD4+ T cells from blood, cultured in vitro. This receptor was obtained from a human donor who had recovered from COVID-19. V gene TRBV4-1 combines with J gene TRBJ2-5; 8 bases are shared with TRBD1. In DNA, the CDR3 is TGCGCCAGCAGCCAACCGTTACAGGACAGGGCGGGGACCCAGTACTTC. The encoded protein is CASSQPLQDRAGTQYF.